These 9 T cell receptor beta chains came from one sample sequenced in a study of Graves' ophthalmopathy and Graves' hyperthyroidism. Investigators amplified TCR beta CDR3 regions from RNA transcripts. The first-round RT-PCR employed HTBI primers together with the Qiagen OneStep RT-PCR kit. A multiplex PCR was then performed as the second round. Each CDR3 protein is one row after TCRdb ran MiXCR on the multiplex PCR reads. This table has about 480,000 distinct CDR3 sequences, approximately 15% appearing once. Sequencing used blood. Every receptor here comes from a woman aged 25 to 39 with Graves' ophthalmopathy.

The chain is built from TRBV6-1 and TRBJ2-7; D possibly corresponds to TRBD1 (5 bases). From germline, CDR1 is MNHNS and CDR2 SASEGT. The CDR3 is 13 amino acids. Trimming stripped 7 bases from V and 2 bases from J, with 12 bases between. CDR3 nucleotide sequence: TGTGCCAGCACCTGGACACCACCCTACGAGCAGTACTTC. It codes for CASTWTPPYEQYF.

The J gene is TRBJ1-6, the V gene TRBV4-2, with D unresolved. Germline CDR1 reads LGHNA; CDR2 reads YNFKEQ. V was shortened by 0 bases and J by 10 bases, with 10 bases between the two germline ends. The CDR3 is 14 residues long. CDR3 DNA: TGTGCCAGCAGCCAAGAAGTCGACTGGTCACCCCTCCACTTT. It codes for CASSQEVDWSPLHF.

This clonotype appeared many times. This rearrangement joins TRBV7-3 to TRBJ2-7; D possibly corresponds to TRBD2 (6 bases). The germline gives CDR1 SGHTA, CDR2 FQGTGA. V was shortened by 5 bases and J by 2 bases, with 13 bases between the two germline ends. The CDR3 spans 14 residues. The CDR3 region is CASSPGLPPYEQYF. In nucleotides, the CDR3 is TGTGCCAGCAGCCCGGGACTTCCCCCCTACGAGCAGTACTTC.

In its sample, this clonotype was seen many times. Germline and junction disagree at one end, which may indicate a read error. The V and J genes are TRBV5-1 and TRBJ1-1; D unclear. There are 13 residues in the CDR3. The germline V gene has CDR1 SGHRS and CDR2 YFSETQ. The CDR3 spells CASSLGSGTEAFF. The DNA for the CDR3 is TGTGCCAGCAGCTTAGGATCGGGAACTGAAGCTTTCTTT.

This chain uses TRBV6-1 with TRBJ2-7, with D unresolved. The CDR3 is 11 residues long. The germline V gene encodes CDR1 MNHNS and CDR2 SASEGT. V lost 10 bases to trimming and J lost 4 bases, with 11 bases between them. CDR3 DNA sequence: TGTGCCATCACCCAATCGTACGAGCAGTACTTC. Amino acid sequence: CAITQSYEQYF.

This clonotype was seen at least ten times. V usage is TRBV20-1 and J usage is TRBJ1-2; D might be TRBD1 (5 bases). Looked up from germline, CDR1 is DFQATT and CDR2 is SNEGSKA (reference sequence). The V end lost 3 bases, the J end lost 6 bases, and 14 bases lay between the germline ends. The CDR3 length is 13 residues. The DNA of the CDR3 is TGCAGTGCTAGGTTCGGGGGGGAGGATGGCTACACCTTC. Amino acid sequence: CSARFGGEDGYTF.

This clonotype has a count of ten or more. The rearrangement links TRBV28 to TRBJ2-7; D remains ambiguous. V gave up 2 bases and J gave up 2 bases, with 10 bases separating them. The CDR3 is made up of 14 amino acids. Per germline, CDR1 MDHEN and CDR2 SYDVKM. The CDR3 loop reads CASSLNYRTYEQYF. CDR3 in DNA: TGTGCCAGCAGTTTAAATTACCGGACCTACGAGCAGTACTTC.

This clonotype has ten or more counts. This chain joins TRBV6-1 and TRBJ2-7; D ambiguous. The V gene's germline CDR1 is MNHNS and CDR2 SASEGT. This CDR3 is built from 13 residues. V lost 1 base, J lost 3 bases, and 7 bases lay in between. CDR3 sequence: CASSEGGNYEQYF. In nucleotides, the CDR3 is TGTGCCAGCAGTGAAGGTGGGAACTACGAGCAGTACTTC.

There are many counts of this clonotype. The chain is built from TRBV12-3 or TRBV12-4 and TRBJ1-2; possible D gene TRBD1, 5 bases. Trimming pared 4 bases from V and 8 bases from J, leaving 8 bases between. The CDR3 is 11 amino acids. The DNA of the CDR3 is TGTGCCAGCAGTTGGGGGAGCGGCTACACCTTC. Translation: CASSWGSGYTF.